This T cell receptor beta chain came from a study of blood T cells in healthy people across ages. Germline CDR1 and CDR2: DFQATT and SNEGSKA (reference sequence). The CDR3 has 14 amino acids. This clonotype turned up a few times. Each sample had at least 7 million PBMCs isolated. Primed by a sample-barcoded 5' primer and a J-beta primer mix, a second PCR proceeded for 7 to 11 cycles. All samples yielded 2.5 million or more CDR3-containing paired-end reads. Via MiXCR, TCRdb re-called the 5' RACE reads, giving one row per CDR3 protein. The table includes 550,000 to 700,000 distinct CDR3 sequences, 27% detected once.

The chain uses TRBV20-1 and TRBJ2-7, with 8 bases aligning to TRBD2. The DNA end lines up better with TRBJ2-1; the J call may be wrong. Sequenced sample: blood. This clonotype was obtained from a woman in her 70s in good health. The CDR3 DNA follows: TGCAGTGCTAGTCGGGACGGGGGGGCTTATGAGCAGTTCTTC. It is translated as CSASRDGGAYEQFF.